A selection of T cell receptor beta chains follows, all from one sample in a study of cytomegalovirus exposure and HLA in healthy donors. Profiling relied on immunoSEQ multiplex PCR, and the TCRdb table lists in-frame clones only, not all of them. The sample includes about 110,000 clones, roughly 69% seen only once; the top ten take 5.4%. Sample: PBMCs. These receptors were collected from a woman aged 70-85 years in good health and CMV-seropositive. Both conserved end residues are part of each CDR3. The order of the fields is clone size, D gene, J gene, V gene, CDR3 DNA, CDR3 protein. D genes are given only for firm matches. The listing skips clone size in some rows; elsewhere it reads once, few, many or a size class.

size: few
D: .
J: TRBJ1-2
V: TRBV5-4
DNA: TGTGCCAGCAGCCCACTGGGAGACTATGGCTACACCTTC
CDR3: CASSPLGDYGYTF

size: .
D: TRBD1
J: TRBJ2-7
V: TRBV5-1
DNA: TGCGCCAGCAGCTTGACGGGACAGGGGGCCTACGAGCAGTACTTC
CDR3: CASSLTGQGAYEQYF

size: .
D: .
J: TRBJ2-3
V: TRBV25-1
DNA: TGTGCCAGCAGTGAGGTTGGGGCCGATACGCAGTATTTT
CDR3: CASSEVGADTQYF

size: .
D: .
J: TRBJ2-7
V: TRBV18
DNA: TGTGCCAGCTCACCACCCGGAGGGGGAGGGCTCCACGAGCAGTACTTC
CDR3: CASSPPGGGGLHEQYF

size: .
D: .
J: TRBJ2-1
V: TRBV30
DNA: TGTGCCTGGAGTGTAAACAGATACAATGAGCAGTTCTTC
CDR3: CAWSVNRYNEQFF

size: .
D: .
J: TRBJ1-2
V: TRBV4-3
DNA: TGCGCCAGCAGCCAAGATCCGTCCGGGGGAGGGGGGGGCTACACCTTC
CDR3: CASSQDPSGGGGGYTF

size: .
D: .
J: TRBJ2-1
V: TRBV7-2
DNA: TGTGCCAGCAGCTTCTTTGTCTACAATGAGCAGTTCTTC
CDR3: CASSFFVYNEQFF

size: few
D: TRBD1
J: TRBJ1-2
V: TRBV6-1
DNA: TGTGCCAGCAGGCCGACAGGGTACGGCTACACCTTC
CDR3: CASRPTGYGYTF

size: .
D: TRBD1
J: TRBJ2-3
V: TRBV5-5
DNA: TGTGCCAGCAGCCCGGGACAGGGAACAGATACGCAGTATTTT
CDR3: CASSPGQGTDTQYF

size: .
D: .
J: TRBJ1-2
V: TRBV29-1
DNA: TGCAGCGCTTCAATGCGGGGGGAAGCTAACTATGGCTACACCTTC
CDR3: CSASMRGEANYGYTF

size: few
D: .
J: TRBJ1-5
V: TRBV19
DNA: TGTGCCAGTAGTTCCTCCGGGAGCAATCAGCCCCAGCATTTT
CDR3: CASSSSGSNQPQHF

size: .
D: .
J: TRBJ1-4
V: TRBV4-1
DNA: TGCGCCAGCAGCCACCCCCCTGCTAATGAAAAACTGTTTTTT
CDR3: CASSHPPANEKLFF

size: .
D: .
J: TRBJ1-1
V: TRBV15
DNA: TGTGCCACCAGCAGAGCAGGGAACACTGAAGCTTTCTTT
CDR3: CATSRAGNTEAFF

size: few
D: .
J: TRBJ2-7
V: TRBV2
DNA: TGTGCCAGCAGGATGCAATCGGGACAAGATACCTACGAGCAGTACTTC
CDR3: CASRMQSGQDTYEQYF

size: once
D: .
J: TRBJ1-1
V: TRBV7-2
DNA: TGTGCCAGCAGCGAGGGGGGGGGCACTGAAGCTTTCTTT
CDR3: CASSEGGGTEAFF

size: .
D: TRBD1
J: TRBJ1-2
V: TRBV10-3
DNA: TGTGCCACCGACGACAGGGGATCAGCTAACTATGGCTACACCTTC
CDR3: CATDDRGSANYGYTF

size: .
D: TRBD1
J: TRBJ1-1
V: TRBV6-5
DNA: TGTGCCAGCAGGCTCCTTTACAGGGGATCTGAAGCTTTCTTT
CDR3: CASRLLYRGSEAFF

size: .
D: TRBD1
J: TRBJ2-1
V: TRBV6-6
DNA: TGTGCCAGCAGTCAAGGACAGGCTTTGGGCCCGTTCTTC
CDR3: CASSQGQALGPFF

size: .
D: TRBD1
J: TRBJ2-1
V: TRBV25-1
DNA: TGTGCCAGCAGTGAATTCGGGACAGGGGGCAATGAGCAGTTCTTC
CDR3: CASSEFGTGGNEQFF

size: .
D: TRBD2
J: TRBJ2-7
V: TRBV4-2
DNA: TGTGCCAGCAGCCGAAGTGCGGGGGTTCTCTCCGAGCAGTACTTC
CDR3: CASSRSAGVLSEQYF

size: .
D: .
J: TRBJ2-5
V: TRBV5-6
DNA: TGTGCCAGCAGTCTTCAAGAGACCCAGTACTTC
CDR3: CASSLQETQYF

size: .
D: .
J: TRBJ1-1
V: TRBV9
DNA: TGTGCCAGCAGCGTAGTTCCCAGGGAGGAGACTGAAGCTTTCTTT
CDR3: CASSVVPREETEAFF

size: few
D: TRBD1
J: TRBJ1-2
V: TRBV30
DNA: TGTGCCTGGAGCCCAGGACAGGGGAGATATGGCTACACCTTC
CDR3: CAWSPGQGRYGYTF

size: once
D: TRBD1
J: TRBJ1-6
V: TRBV7-2
DNA: TGTGCCAGCAGCTTAGCCGGGACAGGGGGTTCACCCCTCCACTTT
CDR3: CASSLAGTGGSPLHF

size: .
D: .
J: TRBJ2-1
V: TRBV19
DNA: TGTGCCAGTAGTATCCCTCGGGTTTTCTCCAATGAGCAGTTCTTC
CDR3: CASSIPRVFSNEQFF

size: .
D: .
J: TRBJ2-7
V: TRBV5-6
DNA: TGTGCCAGCAGCGCAACAGGAAAAATAGGGTACGAGCAGTACTTC
CDR3: CASSATGKIGYEQYF

size: .
D: TRBD1
J: TRBJ1-1
V: TRBV18
DNA: TGTGCCAGCTCACCAAATTTACAGGGGGTTGGCACTGAAGCTTTCTTT
CDR3: CASSPNLQGVGTEAFF

size: .
D: .
J: TRBJ1-2
V: TRBV12-5
DNA: TGTGCTAGTGGTTTGGTAGTGGGCACCGCTGGCTACACCTTC
CDR3: CASGLVVGTAGYTF

size: .
D: .
J: TRBJ1-2
V: TRBV9
DNA: TGTGCCAGCAGCGTAGGTCCCGGGGATGGCTACACCTTC
CDR3: CASSVGPGDGYTF

size: .
D: TRBD2
J: TRBJ2-1
V: TRBV5-8
DNA: TGTGCCAGCAGACCTGGCGGGGGTTCCGGTAGTGAGCAGTTCTTC
CDR3: CASRPGGGSGSEQFF

size: .
D: TRBD2
J: TRBJ2-2
V: TRBV29-1
DNA: TGCAGCGTTCAGGAGTTCACTAGCGGGGGGGCCCTTACCGGGGAGCTGTTTTTT
CDR3: CSVQEFTSGGALTGELFF

size: .
D: TRBD2
J: TRBJ2-7
V: TRBV29-1
DNA: TGCAGCGTTGACCGGACTAGCGGGGGCGACGAGCAGTACTTC
CDR3: CSVDRTSGGDEQYF

size: .
D: TRBD1
J: TRBJ2-2
V: TRBV10-3
DNA: TGTGCCATCAGTGCTGGGCAGGGGGTTGTGGCCGGGGAGCTGTTTTTT
CDR3: CAISAGQGVVAGELFF

size: .
D: TRBD1
J: TRBJ2-7
V: TRBV4-1
DNA: TGCGCCAGCAGCAACGCCTACGGACAGGGAACCTACGAGCAGTACTTC
CDR3: CASSNAYGQGTYEQYF

size: .
D: TRBD1
J: TRBJ1-5
V: TRBV6-5
DNA: TGTGCCAGCAGTCCCCAAACAGGGGGTCACCAGCCCCAGCATTTT
CDR3: CASSPQTGGHQPQHF

size: .
D: TRBD1
J: TRBJ2-2
V: TRBV2
DNA: TGTGCCAGCAGCGCACAGGGGGCCCTGAACACCGGGGAGCTGTTTTTT
CDR3: CASSAQGALNTGELFF

size: .
D: TRBD2
J: TRBJ2-3
V: TRBV6-5
DNA: TGTGCCAGCAGTTACTCACTAGCGGGGCAAGATACGCAGTATTTT
CDR3: CASSYSLAGQDTQYF

size: .
D: TRBD1
J: TRBJ1-6
V: TRBV12-5
DNA: TGTGCTAGTGGTTTGCTCCTGGGACAGGGCCACTCTTATAATTCACCCCTCCACTTT
CDR3: CASGLLLGQGHSYNSPLHF

size: .
D: TRBD1
J: TRBJ1-2
V: TRBV5-1
DNA: TGCGCCAGCAGCTTGGTGGCGACAGGGGGAAATGGCTACACCTTC
CDR3: CASSLVATGGNGYTF

size: few
D: TRBD2
J: TRBJ2-7
V: TRBV6-1
DNA: TGTGCCAGCAGCACGGAGCGGGGGAACTACGAGCAGTACTTC
CDR3: CASSTERGNYEQYF

size: .
D: TRBD2
J: TRBJ2-1
V: TRBV5-8
DNA: TGTGCCAGCAGCTTGGCCGGGACTAGCAATGAGCAGTTCTTC
CDR3: CASSLAGTSNEQFF

size: .
D: .
J: TRBJ1-4
V: TRBV11-2
DNA: TGTGCCAGCAGCTTAGGGGGGGACACTAATGAAAAACTGTTTTTT
CDR3: CASSLGGDTNEKLFF

size: .
D: TRBD2
J: TRBJ2-3
V: TRBV5-1
DNA: TGCGCCAGCTCAGGACTAGCGGGGGGAGATACGCAGTATTTT
CDR3: CASSGLAGGDTQYF

size: .
D: .
J: TRBJ1-5
V: TRBV7-6
DNA: TGTGCCAGCAGCCAGGGACAAGGACACAATCAGCCCCAGCATTTT
CDR3: CASSQGQGHNQPQHF

size: .
D: .
J: TRBJ2-2
V: TRBV9
DNA: TGTGCCAGCAGCGTCCGGGCCGAGGGTTTGGGCACCGGGGAGCTGTTTTTT
CDR3: CASSVRAEGLGTGELFF

size: .
D: .
J: TRBJ1-5
V: TRBV30
DNA: TGTGCCTGGAGTGGGATGAGGAGCAATCAGCCCCAGCATTTT
CDR3: CAWSGMRSNQPQHF

size: .
D: TRBD2
J: TRBJ2-2
V: TRBV10-2
DNA: TGCGCCAGCAGAGTAGCGGGGGACACCGGGGAGCTGTTTTTT
CDR3: CASRVAGDTGELFF

size: .
D: TRBD1
J: TRBJ2-7
V: TRBV2
DNA: TGTGCCAGCAGGCGACAGGGGGCCGACGAGCAGTACTTC
CDR3: CASRRQGADEQYF

size: few
D: .
J: TRBJ1-3
V: TRBV7-2
DNA: TGTGCCAGCAGCTTTAAGCGCGGAAACACCATATATTTT
CDR3: CASSFKRGNTIYF

size: few
D: .
J: TRBJ1-5
V: TRBV5-6
DNA: TGTGCCAGCAGCACCGGGACTACTAGCAATCAGCCCCAGCATTTT
CDR3: CASSTGTTSNQPQHF

size: once
D: .
J: TRBJ2-7
V: TRBV15
DNA: TGTGCCACCAGCCAAACGGGGGGCGGCTACGAGCAGTACTTC
CDR3: CATSQTGGGYEQYF

size: .
D: TRBD2
J: TRBJ2-7
V: TRBV27
DNA: TGTGCCAGCAGGGGAGCGGGGCCATCCTACGAGCAGTACTTC
CDR3: CASRGAGPSYEQYF